The 9 T cell receptor beta chains below were found in one sample sequenced in a study of shared clonotypes between healthy human individuals. The method was immunoSEQ multiplex PCR; TCRdb's version includes in-frame clones alone and lacks a portion of them. Here the sample spans a few hundred thousand clones, approximately 97% being singletons. Specimen: naive CD4+ T cells sorted from blood. The sample's subset: CD45RA+ positively selected. The receptors come from a woman aged 30 to 39 in good health.

This clone was seen only once. The V call is TRBV4-1, the J call TRBJ2-5; TRBD2 matches 11 bases. The CDR3 length is 19 residues. CDR1 is MGHRA, CDR2 YSYEKL, per germline. Trimming cost V 0 bases and J 9 bases; bases outside gene matches: 18. The CDR3 reads CASSQDGGPFSGRGRAQYF. The CDR3 DNA sequence: TGCGCCAGCAGCCAAGATGGGGGCCCCTTTAGCGGGAGGGGCAGGGCCCAGTACTTC.

In this sample, this clone turned up once. The rearrangement links TRBV5-1 to TRBJ1-1; no reliable D call. The germline V gene encodes CDR1 SGHRS and CDR2 YFSETQ. The CDR3 has 14 amino acids. The germline V and J ends were trimmed by 1 base and 4 bases, with 11 bases remaining between them. The CDR3 region is CASSLSLEGTEAFF. CDR3 DNA sequence: TGCGCCAGCAGCTTGAGCCTGGAGGGCACTGAAGCTTTCTTT.

The rearrangement links TRBV7-8 to TRBJ2-3; a possible D gene is TRBD1 (6 bases). Germline V CDR1 and CDR2: SGHVS, FQNEAQ. This CDR3 contains 16 residues. The germline V and J ends were trimmed by 6 bases and 1 base, with 17 bases remaining between them. CDR3 coding DNA: TGTGCCAGCAGTTCAGTGGCACAGGGCCGCACAGATACGCAGTATTTT. It is translated as CASSSVAQGRTDTQYF. Combining the CDR3 with reference TRBV7-8 and TRBJ2-3 gives the whole variable domain GAGVSQSPRYKVAKRGQDVALRCDPISGHVSLFWYQQALGQGPEFLTYFQNEAQLDKSGLPSDRFFAERPEGSVSTLKIQRTQQEDSAVYLCASSSVAQGRTDTQYFGPGTRLTVL.

The V and J genes are TRBV7-9 and TRBJ2-2, with D possibly matching TRBD2 (5 bases). This CDR3 is 13 amino acids long. Germline assignment: CDR1 SEHNR and CDR2 FQNEAQ (reference sequence). Trimming shortened V by 5 bases and J by 6 bases, and 10 bases separated the two germline ends. The CDR3 bases are TGTGCCAGCAGCCTACTCGGGGCCGGGGAGCTGTTTTTT. Its translation is CASSLLGAGELFF. Variable domain in full (rest from reference TRBV7-9 and TRBJ2-2): DTGVSQNPRHKITKRGQNVTFRCDPISEHNRLYWYRQTLGQGPEFLTYFQNEAQLEKSRLLSDRFSAERPKGSFSTLEIQRTEQGDSAMYLCASSLLGAGELFFGEGSRLTVL.

This clone appeared a single time. The chain has TRBV5-1 and TRBJ2-3; D is possibly TRBD2 (6 bases). Germline CDR1 reads SGHRS; CDR2 reads YFSETQ. Between the trimmed V and J ends, which lost 9 bases and 5 bases, there was a span of 16 bases. The CDR3 is 13 residues long. CDR3 loop: CATRDSRGDTQYF. DNA for the CDR3: TGCGCCACCCGGGACTCCCGTGGAGATACGCAGTATTTT.

The V and J genes are TRBV5-6 and TRBJ2-7; 7 nucleotides align to TRBD2. The germline gives CDR1 SGHDT, CDR2 YYEEEE. The V segment lost 4 bases and the J segment 0 bases; nucleotides outside the gene matches: 10. The CDR3 loop spans 16 amino acids. The CDR3 bases are TGTGCCAGCAGCCTGGGGACTAAAATTAGCTCCTACGAGCAGTACTTC. Protein sequence: CASSLGTKISSYEQYF. Full variable domain (outside the CDR3, taken from reference TRBV5-6 and TRBJ2-7): DAGVTQSPTHLIKTRGQQVTLRCSPKSGHDTVSWYQQALGQGPQFIFQYYEEEERQRGNFPDRFSGHQFPNYSSELNVNALLLGDSALYLCASSLGTKISSYEQYFGPGTRLTVT.

The chain employs TRBV7-2 and TRBJ2-7; D is possibly TRBD2 (6 bases). The V gene lost 4 bases and the J gene lost 3 bases, with 13 bases spanning the gap. CDR1 is SGHTA and CDR2 is FQGNSA in the germline V gene. The CDR3 is 14 amino acids. Written as DNA, the CDR3 is TGTGCCAGCAGCTGGGGACTCTCGGACTACGAGCAGTACTTC. Translation gives CASSWGLSDYEQYF.

This clone has only a few counts. The chain carries TRBV6-6 and TRBJ1-1; the D gene is possibly TRBD1 (5 bases). With 2 bases removed from V and 11 bases from J, the gap between germline ends came to 15 bases. The germline V gene encodes CDR1 MNHNY and CDR2 SVGAGI (reference sequence). This CDR3 contains 13 residues. This chain's CDR3 is CASSYPRQPEAFF. The CDR3 DNA reads TGTGCCAGCAGTTACCCTAGACAGCCCGAGGCTTTCTTT.

CDR3 loop: CATSFNTRAYEQYF. Here the CDR3 DNA reads TGTGCCACCAGCTTTAATACGAGAGCCTACGAGCAGTACTTC. The chain recombines TRBV15 with TRBJ2-7; D unclear. V was clipped by 5 bases and J by 2 bases, with 13 bases between them. The germline V gene has CDR1 LNHNV and CDR2 YYDKDF (reference sequence). The CDR3 runs 14 residues.